The next 17 T cell receptor beta chains were all read from a single sample in a study of beta chain features in type 1 diabetes. Broader study findings: All four CD4+ subsets from Type 1 diabetes patients carried moderately but significantly shorter TCRB CDR3s.

No antigen has been assigned to these receptors. The whole isolated RNA underwent reverse transcription, so sequencing captured expressed TCRB transcripts. Some clones are missing from TCRdb's copy, which holds only in-frame ones; the method was immunoSEQ multiplex PCR. The data hold 300,000 to 400,000 clones, with 8% to 10% observed a single time. Material for sequencing was central memory CD4+ T cells from blood. Receptors were obtained from a man under 40 with type 1 diabetes.

The chain combines TRBV7-9 with TRBJ2-1; 10 bases align to TRBD1. The germline V gene encodes CDR1 SEHNR and CDR2 FQNEAQ (reference sequence). This CDR3 has 17 amino acids. V lost 0 bases and J lost 8; bases outside the gene matches: 10. CDR3: CASSLAATGGANDEQFF. The CDR3 nucleotides read TGTGCCAGCAGCTTAGCCGCGACAGGGGGCGCGAACGATGAGCAGTTCTTC.

CDR3 sequence (DNA): TGTGCCAGCAGTCTAATAGCGGGAAGCTCCTACGAGCAGTACTTC. Amino acids: CASSLIAGSSYEQYF. This chain links TRBV27 with TRBJ2-7; 8 nucleotides match TRBD2. Germline CDR1 is MNHEY and CDR2 is SMNVEV (reference sequence). The length of the CDR3 is 15 residues. V shed 5 bases, J shed 0 bases, and the junction held 6 bases outside the gene matches.

This clone was seen more than once but under ten times. This rearrangement joins TRBV19 to TRBJ2-1; 10 bases line up with TRBD2. The CDR3 contains 16 residues. Trimming cost V 4 bases and J 4 bases; bases outside gene matches: 7. Germline CDR1 LNHDA, CDR2 SQIVND (reference sequence). CDR3 sequence (DNA): TGTGCCAGTAGTACAAGTTGGACTAGCGGATACAATGAGCAGTTCTTC. It specifies CASSTSWTSGYNEQFF.

The CDR3 region has the DNA TGTGCCAGTAGTATACAAGGGGGGATCATTGTCTACAATGAGCAGTTCTTC. This codes for CASSIQGGIIVYNEQFF. This chain links TRBV19 with TRBJ2-1, with D perhaps matching TRBD1 or TRBD2 (6 bases each). The CDR3 has 17 amino acids. V was clipped by 2 bases and J by 3 bases, with 17 bases between them. CDR1 and CDR2 (germline): LNHDA, SQIVND (reference sequence).

The CDR3, as DNA: TGTGCCAGCAGTGAAGGGAGGGGAATGGGGCAGCCCCAGCATTTT. This codes for CASSEGRGMGQPQHF. This chain connects TRBV2 to TRBJ1-5, with D perhaps TRBD1 (5 bases). The CDR3 covers 15 residues. V lost 1 base to trimming and J lost 7 bases, with 14 bases between them. CDR1 and CDR2 (germline): SNHLY, FYNNEI.

J is TRBJ1-4 and V is TRBV7-2, with a possible D match to TRBD1 (5 bases). Trimming took off 5 bases at V and 8 bases at J, with 30 bases between the two ends. The CDR3 is 19 residues long. Germline CDR1 reads SGHTA; CDR2 reads FQGNSA. CDR3 sequence: CASSAGPGRDPSGREKLFF. The CDR3 nucleotides read TGTGCCAGCAGCGCGGGTCCGGGACGCGACCCTTCCGGTCGGGAAAAACTGTTTTTT.

This clone came up a few times. The chain is built from TRBV11-1 and TRBJ2-7, with TRBD2 matching over 7 bases. The V and J ends lost 5 bases and 1 base, in that order; junction bases with no gene match: 8. Per the germline V gene, CDR1 is SGHAT and CDR2 is FQDESV (reference sequence). CDR3 length equals 15 residues. The CDR3 region is CASSQTGSGSYEQYF. CDR3 bases: TGTGCCAGCAGCCAGACGGGTAGCGGGTCCTACGAGCAGTACTTC.

The CDR3 loop reads CASTPPRNTEAFF. The CDR3 DNA reads TGTGCCAGCACCCCCCCCCGGAACACTGAAGCTTTCTTT. This chain uses TRBV7-9 with TRBJ1-1; D gene ambiguous. Germline V gene sequence: CDR1 SEHNR, CDR2 FQNEAQ (reference sequence). V gave up 7 bases and J gave up 1 base, with 10 bases separating them. The length of the CDR3 is 13 residues.

The DNA of the CDR3 is TGTGCCAGCAGTGAACAAGGGTACGAGACCCAGTACTTC. Translated: CASSEQGYETQYF. V usage is TRBV6-1 and J usage is TRBJ2-5; D gene uncertain. This CDR3 has 13 residues. CDR1 is MNHNS and CDR2 is SASEGT in the germline V gene. Trimming took off 2 bases at V and 5 bases at J, with 9 bases between the two ends.

This chain joins TRBV28 and TRBJ2-7, with no clear D. Trimming took 7 bases from V and 7 from J, leaving 17 bases between them. The CDR3 has 13 residues. Germline CDR1 is MDHEN and CDR2 is SYDVKM. In nucleotides, the CDR3 is TGTGCCAGCATGAAGCCAGGCCAAGAAGAGCAGTACTTC. Translation: CASMKPGQEEQYF.

There are many counts of this clone. V and J are TRBV5-4 and TRBJ2-3; 9 nucleotides line up with TRBD1. V gave up 2 bases and J gave up 5 bases; unmatched junction bases: 12. Germline-derived CDR1 and CDR2 are SGHNT and YYREEE (reference sequence). This CDR3 comprises 17 residues. The CDR3 loop reads CASSLLSRDREIDTQYF. CDR3 bases: TGTGCCAGCAGCTTACTTTCCCGGGACAGGGAGATAGATACGCAGTATTTT.

The chain employs TRBV9 and TRBJ2-3; 9 bases agree with TRBD2. The germline V gene encodes CDR1 SGDLS and CDR2 YYNGEE. V lost 5 bases, J lost 1 base, and 20 bases stayed unmatched. The CDR3 has 20 amino acids. The CDR3 DNA follows: TGTGCCAGCAGGCCGATACTAAACGGCGGGAGGGATTGGGGCACAGATACGCAGTATTTT. It yields the protein CASRPILNGGRDWGTDTQYF.

This chain uses TRBV2 with TRBJ2-3, with 11 bases fitting TRBD2. Germline-derived CDR1 and CDR2 are SNHLY and FYNNEI. The CDR3 sequence is 19 residues long. The V gene end was trimmed by 7 bases and the J gene end by 0 bases; junction bases not matched to a gene: 15. CDR3 region: CASNFLAGGPSGSTDTQYF. The CDR3 DNA follows: TGTGCCAGCAATTTTTTAGCGGGAGGGCCCTCTGGGAGCACAGATACGCAGTATTTT. The full variable domain, completed using reference TRBV2 and TRBJ2-3, is EPEVTQTPSHQVTQMGQEVILRCVPISNHLYFYWYRQILGQKVEFLVSFYNNEISEKSEIFDDQFSVERPDGSNFTLKIRSTKLEDSAMYFCASNFLAGGPSGSTDTQYFGPGTRLTVL.

The genes are TRBV19 and TRBJ2-5, with D possibly being TRBD2 (6 bases). The CDR3 has 13 amino acids. Germline V gene sequence: CDR1 LNHDA, CDR2 SQIVND (reference sequence). V lost 4 bases and J 5 bases, leaving 11 bases between the germline ends. The CDR3 protein is CASSTNSGETQYF. The CDR3 DNA reads as TGTGCCAGTAGTACAAACAGCGGGGAGACCCAGTACTTC.

This clone has only a few counts. The chain employs TRBV6-5 and TRBJ2-5; D may be TRBD1 (6 bases). Germline V gene data show CDR1 as MNHEY and CDR2 as SVGAGI. The length of the CDR3 is 14 residues. V was pared by 2 bases and J by 2 bases, with 9 bases between. This CDR3 is CASSYGDIQETQYF. The CDR3, as DNA: TGTGCCAGCAGTTACGGGGACATACAAGAGACCCAGTACTTC.

The chain recombines TRBV19 with TRBJ1-5, with 8 bases aligning to TRBD1. Germline trimming cut 3 bases from V and 6 bases from J; bases unmatched to any gene: 7. This CDR3 has 15 residues. Germline V gene lookup returns CDR1 LNHDA and CDR2 SQIVND (reference sequence). CDR3 coding DNA: TGTGCCAGTAGTATTATTCAGGGGGCTCGTCAGCCCCAGCATTTT. Translating gives CASSIIQGARQPQHF. The full variable domain, rest sourced from reference TRBV19 and TRBJ1-5, is DGGITQSPKYLFRKEGQNVTLSCEQNLNHDAMYWYRQDPGQGLRLIYYSQIVNDFQKGDIAEGYSVSREKKESFPLTVTSAQKNPTAFYLCASSIIQGARQPQHFGDGTRLSIL.

The sample holds a few counts of this clone. V usage is TRBV6-1 and J usage is TRBJ1-4, with D possibly TRBD1 on 5 matching bases. CDR1 and CDR2 (germline): MNHNS, SASEGT. The CDR3 runs 13 residues. V was trimmed by 7 bases and J by 7 bases, leaving 13 bases between them. CDR3 region: CASTPGWVEKLFF. CDR3 coding DNA: TGTGCCAGCACCCCAGGGTGGGTTGAAAAACTGTTTTTT.